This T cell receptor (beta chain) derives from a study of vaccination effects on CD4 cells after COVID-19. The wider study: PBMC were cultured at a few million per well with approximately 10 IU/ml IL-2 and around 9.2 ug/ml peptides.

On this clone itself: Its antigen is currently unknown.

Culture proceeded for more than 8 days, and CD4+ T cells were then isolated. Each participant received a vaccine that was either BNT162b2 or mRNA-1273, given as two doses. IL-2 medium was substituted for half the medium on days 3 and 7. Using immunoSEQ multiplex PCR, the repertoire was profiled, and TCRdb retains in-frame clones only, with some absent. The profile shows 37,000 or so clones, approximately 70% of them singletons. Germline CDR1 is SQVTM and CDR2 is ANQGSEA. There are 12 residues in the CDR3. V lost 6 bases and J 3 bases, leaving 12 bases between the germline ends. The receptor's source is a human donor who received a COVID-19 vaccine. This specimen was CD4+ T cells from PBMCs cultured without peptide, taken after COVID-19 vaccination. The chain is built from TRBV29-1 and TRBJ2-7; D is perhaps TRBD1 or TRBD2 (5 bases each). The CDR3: CSVGVAGYEQYF. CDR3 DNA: TGCAGCGTGGGGGTCGCAGGCTACGAGCAGTACTTC.